The 29 T cell receptor beta chains given below trace back to one sample, sequenced in a study of neurological immune-mediated disorders. From the 5' RACE reads, TCRdb called clonotypes with MiXCR, one entry per CDR3 protein. The table lists some 79,000 distinct CDR3 sequences, approximately 14% of them singletons. The sequenced material came from PBMCs. These receptor sequences come from a woman in her fifties or sixties in good health.

The V and J genes are TRBV30 and TRBJ2-5; tentatively, D is TRBD2 (5 bases). Per germline, CDR1 GTSNPN and CDR2 SVGIG (reference sequence). The V end was cut by 0 bases, the J end by 5 bases, with 10 bases between. This CDR3 spans 13 amino acids. The CDR3 DNA reads as TGTGCCTGGAGTGTACTGAGCGGCGAGACCCAGTACTTC. Translated: CAWSVLSGETQYF.

In the case of this clonotype: One end of the junction is discordant with germline, which a read error may explain. The genes are TRBV12-3 or TRBV12-4 and TRBJ2-2, with D tentatively TRBD1 or TRBD2 (5 bases each). This CDR3 region has 16 residues. The DNA of the CDR3 is TGTGCCAACAGTCCGTTACCGGGGCGTTCCACCGGGGAGCTGTTTTTT. It is translated as CANSPLPGRSTGELFF.

Many counts were recorded for this clonotype. The chain employs TRBV2 and TRBJ1-1; D ambiguous. Germline CDR1 SNHLY, CDR2 FYNNEI. This CDR3 is built from 14 residues. Trimming stripped 2 bases from V and 5 bases from J, with 12 bases between. The chain's CDR3 is CASSEMVLGTEAFF. The CDR3 region has the DNA TGTGCCAGCAGTGAAATGGTCTTGGGGACTGAAGCTTTCTTT.

This clonotype was recorded many times. This chain uses TRBV28 with TRBJ2-2; TRBD1 aligns across 8 bases. CDR1 and CDR2 from the germline V gene are MDHEN and SYDVKM. V shed 6 bases, J shed 1 base, and the junction held 19 bases outside the gene matches. This CDR3 has 20 residues. CDR3 bases: TGTGCCAGCAGGCCGCAGGGGGCCCAAAACAGGTTGGGGAACACCGGGGAGCTGTTTTTT. Translating it yields CASRPQGAQNRLGNTGELFF.

The sample holds many counts of this clonotype. This rearrangement joins TRBV5-1 to TRBJ2-5; TRBD1 matches 8 bases. The J segment lost 2 bases and the V segment lost 10 bases, leaving 10 bases of the junction unmatched. Germline CDR1 reads SGHRS; CDR2 reads YFSETQ. The CDR3 contains 14 residues. CDR3 in DNA: TGCGCCTCCAACATTGGGACAGGTCAAGAGACCCAGTACTTC. Translating gives CASNIGTGQETQYF. Full variable domain (rest looked up from reference TRBV5-1 and TRBJ2-5): KAGVTQTPRYLIKTRGQQVTLSCSPISGHRSVSWYQQTPGQGLQFLFEYFSETQRNKGNFPGRFSGRQFSNSRSEMNVSTLELGDSALYLCASNIGTGQETQYFGPGTRLLVL.

This clonotype was found many times. The chain employs TRBV2 and TRBJ2-1; 10 bases match TRBD2. Losses at the gene ends were 0 bases for V and 12 bases for J; bases not matched to a gene: 14. The CDR3 is made up of 17 amino acids. CDR1 is SNHLY, CDR2 FYNNEI, per germline. CDR3 amino acids: CASSEALGTSALYWQFF. In nucleotides, the CDR3 is TGTGCCAGCAGTGAAGCGCTGGGGACTAGCGCGTTATATTGGCAGTTCTTC.

This clonotype has at least ten counts. This chain links TRBV25-1 with TRBJ1-1, with 12 bases lining up with TRBD1. V shed 4 bases and J 0 bases; nucleotides not matched to a gene: 9. CDR3 length equals 18 residues. Germline V gene lookup returns CDR1 MGHDK and CDR2 SYGVNS. CDR3 DNA: TGTGCCAGCAGTGCCCTGAAGGGACAGGGGGCGATGAACACTGAAGCTTTCTTT. Residues: CASSALKGQGAMNTEAFF.

V and J are TRBV12-3 or TRBV12-4 and TRBJ2-3, with 10 positions matching TRBD1. Trimming at V came to 6 bases and at J to 1 base, leaving 4 bases not matched to a gene. The CDR3 has 15 residues. CDR3 protein: CASRTGGRGTDTQYF. The CDR3 DNA sequence: TGTGCCAGCAGGACAGGGGGCCGGGGCACAGATACGCAGTATTTT.

The chain is built from TRBV10-1 and TRBJ1-1; possibly TRBD1 for D (6 bases). This CDR3 has 17 amino acids. Germline CDR1 reads WNHNN; CDR2 reads SYGVQD (reference sequence). Trimming pared 0 bases from V and 3 bases from J, leaving 17 bases between. CDR3 sequence reads: CASSESKGTRKDTEAFF. CDR3 coding DNA: TGCGCCAGCAGTGAGTCGAAGGGGACAAGGAAGGACACTGAAGCTTTCTTT.

V usage is TRBV13 and J usage is TRBJ2-1; 10 bases are a match to TRBD2. The germline V gene encodes CDR1 PRHDT and CDR2 FYEKMQ (reference sequence). The CDR3 is 20 amino acids. Trimming removed 5 bases from V and 5 bases from J; junction bases left unmatched: 21. The CDR3 reads CASSPEDNLLAGINHNEQFF. The CDR3 DNA reads TGTGCCAGCAGCCCAGAAGACAATTTACTAGCGGGAATCAACCACAATGAGCAGTTCTTC.

The rearrangement links TRBV7-9 to TRBJ1-1, with TRBD1 matching 12 bases. V shed 1 base and J 5 bases; nucleotides not matched to a gene: 5. CDR1 and CDR2 from the germline V gene are SEHNR and FQNEAQ (reference sequence). This CDR3 is built from 16 residues. This CDR3 reads CASSLGGDRGLTEAFF. The CDR3 DNA reads TGTGCCAGCAGCTTAGGGGGGGACAGGGGGCTTACTGAAGCTTTCTTT.

This clonotype was detected many times. This chain connects TRBV28 to TRBJ2-1, with D perhaps matching TRBD2 (6 bases). From germline, CDR1 is MDHEN and CDR2 SYDVKM. CDR3 length: 16 amino acids. V lost 1 base and J lost 5, with 15 bases in between. The CDR3 coding sequence is TGTGCCAGCAGTTTATTTATGGGGGGACGAAACAATGAGCAGTTCTTC. Encoded protein: CASSLFMGGRNNEQFF.

V and J are TRBV10-3 and TRBJ1-5, with D unclear. Trimming stripped 0 bases from V and 6 bases from J, with 12 bases between. Germline CDR1 and CDR2: ENHRY and SYGVKD. The CDR3 runs to 15 residues. CDR3 coding DNA: TGTGCCATCAGTGAGTCAATAGGGATTGGTCAGCCCCAGCATTTT. Translated: CAISESIGIGQPQHF.

Comment on this clonotype: At one boundary the junction diverges from the germline segment, which might be a read error. V usage is TRBV4-2 and J usage is TRBJ1-1, with no clear D. The CDR3 has 15 amino acids. Germline CDR1 is LGHNA and CDR2 is YNFKEQ. The CDR3 bases are TGTGCCAGCAGGCAAGATTTATCCGGTAACACTGAAGCTTTCTTT. This gives the protein CASRQDLSGNTEAFF.

This clonotype has at least ten counts. This chain connects TRBV14 to TRBJ2-5; possible D gene TRBD1, 5 bases. The CDR3 covers 15 residues. Germline values: CDR1 SGHDN, CDR2 FVKESK. Trimming left V 0 bases short and J 2 bases short, with 10 bases between. Here the CDR3 reads CASSQDIRQQETQYF. In DNA form, the CDR3 reads TGTGCCAGCAGCCAAGATATACGACAGCAAGAGACCCAGTACTTC.

This clonotype has just a few counts. The chain recombines TRBV5-1 with TRBJ2-3; 11 bases match TRBD1. The V gene end was trimmed by 9 bases and the J gene end by 3 bases; junction bases not matched to a gene: 12. CDR3 length: 16 amino acids. Germline V CDR1 and CDR2: SGHRS, YFSETQ. CDR3 DNA: TGCGCCACACGGACAGGGGGCTTTCCTCCGACAGATACGCAGTATTTT. It codes for CATRTGGFPPTDTQYF.

The table lists this clonotype with many counts. The gene calls are TRBV12-3 or TRBV12-4 and TRBJ1-6; possible D gene TRBD1, 5 bases. The CDR3 has 15 amino acids. Trimming cost V 5 bases and J 8 bases, with 16 bases left between them. The chain's CDR3 is CASSPTRVGYSPLHF. DNA of the CDR3: TGTGCCAGCAGTCCTACCAGGGTAGGATATTCACCCCTCCACTTT.

Comments on this clonotype: A much larger clone is a single base away; this may be a read error. The chain employs TRBV12-3 or TRBV12-4 and TRBJ2-1, with TRBD1 as a possible D gene (6 bases). The CDR3 sequence is 16 residues long. V lost 7 bases to trimming and J lost 7 bases, with 23 bases between them. The DNA for the CDR3 is TGTGCCAGCACCACATCTTGGGTACAGGGACCGAATGAGCAGTTCTTC. Translated: CASTTSWVQGPNEQFF.

Only a few counts were recorded for this clonotype. This sequence joins TRBV9 and TRBJ2-7; D is possibly TRBD1 or TRBD2 (5 bases each). The V gene lost 4 bases and the J gene lost 6 bases, with 14 bases spanning the gap. Germline V lookup: CDR1 SGDLS, CDR2 YYNGEE. The CDR3 runs to 13 residues. CDR3 residues: CASSPRDPGEQYF. CDR3 DNA sequence: TGTGCCAGCAGCCCCCGGGACCCCGGCGAGCAGTACTTC.

This clonotype was counted between two and nine times. The chain links TRBV20-1 to TRBJ1-1; D may be TRBD1 (5 bases). The CDR3 totals 10 residues. The V end was cut by 6 bases, the J end by 11 bases, with 13 bases between. Germline CDR1 DFQATT, CDR2 SNEGSKA (reference sequence). In nucleotides, the CDR3 is TGCAGTGCGTGGGGGAAACGGGCTTTCTTT. It encodes CSAWGKRAFF.

This clonotype was observed at least ten times. The rearrangement uses TRBV6-5 and TRBJ2-5, with D perhaps TRBD2 (5 bases). From germline, CDR1 is MNHEY and CDR2 SVGAGI. Trimming left V 6 bases short and J 2 bases short, with 16 bases between. This CDR3 comprises 15 residues. The CDR3 protein is CASSLTRTDQETQYF. CDR3 bases: TGTGCCAGCAGCCTTACTAGGACCGATCAAGAGACCCAGTACTTC.

V gene TRBV5-1 combines with J gene TRBJ2-3; TRBD2 agrees at 10 bases. The CDR3 spans 16 residues. The V and J ends lost 4 bases and 2 bases, in that order; junction bases with no gene match: 7. Germline V gene lookup returns CDR1 SGHRS and CDR2 YFSETQ. The CDR3 region is CASSSGTSEFTDTQYF. CDR3 coding DNA: TGCGCCAGCAGCAGTGGGACTAGCGAATTCACAGATACGCAGTATTTT.

This clonotype was recorded a few times. A single base separates this from a much larger clone, so it may be a read error. The J gene is TRBJ2-5, the V gene TRBV5-1, with 10 bases matching TRBD1. There are 14 residues in the CDR3. The germline V gene has CDR1 SGHRS and CDR2 YFSETQ. Trimming at V came to 1 base and at J to 7 bases, leaving 4 bases not matched to a gene. The CDR3 bases are TGCGCCAGCAGCTTGACTGGACAGGGGGGGACCCAGTACTTC. Translated: CASSLTGQGGTQYF.

The table lists this clonotype with many counts. The chain employs TRBV6-4 and TRBJ2-3, with D tentatively TRBD2 (5 bases). The germline CDR1 and CDR2 sequences are MRHNA and SNTAGT. CDR3 length equals 16 residues. V gave up 6 bases and J gave up 0 bases, with 16 bases separating them. DNA of the CDR3: TGTGCCAGCAGGCCGTTAGGAGGACCTAGCACAGATACGCAGTATTTT. Its protein product is CASRPLGGPSTDTQYF.

This clonotype was recorded many times. The rearrangement links TRBV5-5 to TRBJ1-6; D gene uncertain. There are 14 residues in the CDR3. V was shortened by 7 bases and J by 6 bases, with 14 bases between the two germline ends. The V gene's germline CDR1 is SGHKS and CDR2 YYEKEE (reference sequence). The CDR3 reads CASFRDLSNSPLHF. The CDR3 region has the DNA TGTGCCAGCTTTCGGGATTTAAGTAATTCACCCCTCCACTTT.

This clonotype was observed at least ten times. The chain is built from TRBV15 and TRBJ1-6, with D uncertain. CDR3 size: 15 residues. Trimming took 0 bases from V and 9 from J, leaving 12 bases between them. The germline V gene encodes CDR1 LNHNV and CDR2 YYDKDF (reference sequence). CDR3 in amino acids: CATSRDGRGSSPLHF. The CDR3 nucleotides are TGTGCCACCAGCAGAGATGGGCGAGGAAGTTCACCCCTCCACTTT.

The rearrangement links TRBV5-1 to TRBJ2-7, with 10 bases aligning to TRBD1. Trimming cost V 2 bases and J 6 bases; bases outside gene matches: 5. Germline-derived CDR1 and CDR2 are SGHRS and YFSETQ. This CDR3 comprises 14 residues. This CDR3 reads CASSLTGQGPEQYF. The CDR3 DNA is TGCGCCAGCAGCTTAACGGGACAGGGGCCCGAGCAGTACTTC.

This clonotype was detected ten times or more. This rearrangement joins TRBV15 to TRBJ2-1; D might be TRBD1 or TRBD2, each matching 5 bases. CDR1 is LNHNV and CDR2 is YYDKDF in the germline V gene (reference sequence). Between the trimmed V and J ends, which lost 4 bases and 10 bases, there was a span of 14 bases. This CDR3 has 13 amino acids. Here the CDR3 reads CATSILMRDEQFF. Written as DNA, the CDR3 is TGTGCCACCAGCATACTTATGAGGGACGAGCAGTTCTTC.

The table lists this clonotype with many counts. This sequence joins TRBV20-1 and TRBJ2-3, with 7 positions matching TRBD2. CDR3 length: 17 amino acids. Germline V gene sequence: CDR1 DFQATT, CDR2 SNEGSKA (reference sequence). V was clipped by 0 bases and J by 3 bases; unmatched bases: 12. The CDR3 sequence is CSARDLASGTATDTQYF. Written as DNA, the CDR3 is TGCAGTGCTAGAGATCTCGCTAGCGGCACTGCTACAGATACGCAGTATTTT.